A selection of T cell receptor beta chains follows, all from one sample in a study of T cell responses to AZD1222 COVID-19 vaccine. The data were produced by immunoSEQ multiplex PCR, yet TCRdb's version contains in-frame clones alone and is incomplete. The sample records about 200,000 clones, roughly 94% being singletons. The starting material was peripheral blood, obtained 28 days after the second dose of the MenACWY control vaccine. Receptors were obtained from an adult who received the MenACWY meningococcal vaccine as a control. Both conserved end residues are part of each CDR3. A D gene is named only where the DNA matches it firmly. Rows may omit the clone size; those that give it use once, few, many or a size class.

NA	TRBV27	NA	TRBJ2-1	CASSLSTGGWDEQFF	TGTGCCAGCAGTTTATCGACGGGGGGCTGGGATGAGCAGTTCTTC
NA	TRBV21-1	NA	TRBJ2-1	CASSKMRSYNEQFF	TGTGCCAGCAGCAAAATGCGCTCCTACAATGAGCAGTTCTTC
NA	TRBV7-9	NA	TRBJ1-2	CASSHERSGYTF	TGTGCCAGCAGCCACGAGCGGAGTGGCTACACCTTC
NA	TRBV28	NA	TRBJ1-1	CASTAGMNTEAFF	TGTGCCAGCACCGCAGGGATGAACACTGAAGCTTTCTTT
NA	TRBV6-5	TRBD1	TRBJ2-5	CASINLGQGGETQYF	TGTGCCAGCATTAACTTGGGACAGGGTGGGGAGACCCAGTACTTC
NA	TRBV7-9	NA	TRBJ2-3	CASSLAITDTQYF	TGTGCCAGCAGCTTAGCCATCACAGATACGCAGTATTTT
once	TRBV6-2/TRBV6-3	NA	TRBJ2-2	CASSAQGLATGELFF	TGTGCCAGCAGTGCACAGGGACTTGCCACCGGGGAGCTGTTTTTT
NA	TRBV5-6	NA	TRBJ2-7	CASSLQSGYEQYF	TGTGCCAGCAGCTTGCAATCCGGATACGAGCAGTACTTC
NA	TRBV28	TRBD2	TRBJ2-1	CASIRGSSGNNEQFF	TGTGCCAGCATTAGGGGGAGTAGCGGGAACAATGAGCAGTTCTTC
NA	TRBV9	TRBD2	TRBJ2-3	CASSSGTSEQDTQYF	TGTGCCAGCAGCTCCGGGACTAGCGAACAAGATACGCAGTATTTT
NA	TRBV7-8	NA	TRBJ2-1	CASRPGGLYNEQFF	TGTGCCAGCAGACCCGGAGGGCTATACAATGAGCAGTTCTTC
NA	TRBV27	NA	TRBJ1-5	CASSLSRLGANQPQHF	TGTGCCAGCAGTTTATCCCGACTAGGGGCCAATCAGCCCCAGCATTTT